Shown below are 32 T cell receptor beta chains from a single sample sequenced in a study of graft-versus-host responses after intestinal transplantation. Profiling relied on immunoSEQ multiplex PCR, and the TCRdb table lists in-frame clones only, not all of them. Here the sample spans more than 9,000 clones, approximately 92% being singletons. The source was PBMCs, collected almost 70 days after transplant. These receptors all stem from a human patient who received an intestinal transplant, so some T cells may come from the graft donor.

The J gene is TRBJ2-2, the V gene TRBV9; D is possibly TRBD1 or TRBD2 (5 bases each). V lost 0 bases to trimming and J lost 4 bases, with 16 bases between them. Germline CDR1 is SGDLS and CDR2 is YYNGEE. This CDR3 has 17 amino acids. CDR3 nucleotide sequence: TGTGCCAGCAGCGTAGCAGGAACAGTCGGGGCCACCGGGGAGCTGTTTTTT. Translation gives CASSVAGTVGATGELFF.

In DNA, the CDR3 is TGTGCCTGGAGTGTAGACGGGAGGGGCTACAATGAGCAGTTCTTC. Translation: CAWSVDGRGYNEQFF. The chain combines TRBV30 with TRBJ2-1, with 8 bases that match TRBD2. The CDR3 extends over 15 amino acids. Germline V CDR1 and CDR2: GTSNPN, SVGIG (reference sequence). J gave up 3 bases and V 0 bases, and 4 bases lay outside the gene matches.

The chain is built from TRBV27 and TRBJ2-1; 7 nucleotides align to TRBD2. This CDR3 region has 15 residues. Trimming removed 5 bases from V and 6 bases from J; junction bases left unmatched: 10. Germline CDR1 is MNHEY and CDR2 is SMNVEV (reference sequence). CDR3 in DNA: TGTGCCAGCAGTCTGCTAAGCGGGGTCCCCAATGAGCAGTTCTTC. This gives the protein CASSLLSGVPNEQFF.

The V call is TRBV9, the J call TRBJ1-1; D uncertain. Trimming left V 2 bases short and J 6 bases short, with 11 bases between. This CDR3 has 13 residues. The germline V gene encodes CDR1 SGDLS and CDR2 YYNGEE. The CDR3 sequence: CASSVRDLSEAFF. The CDR3 coding sequence is TGTGCCAGCAGCGTCCGGGATCTATCTGAAGCTTTCTTT.

CDR3 in amino acids: CASRDKGQGGDYGYTF. DNA for the CDR3: TGTGCCAGCAGAGATAAAGGACAGGGTGGGGACTATGGCTACACCTTC. The chain has TRBV4-2 and TRBJ1-2, with 8 positions matching TRBD1. The V gene end was trimmed by 6 bases and the J gene end by 3 bases; junction bases not matched to a gene: 12. CDR1 and CDR2 (germline): LGHNA, YNFKEQ. The CDR3 spans 16 residues.

V is TRBV28 and J is TRBJ2-1, with 13 bases lining up with TRBD2. Trimming removed 7 bases from V and 2 bases from J; junction bases left unmatched: 14. Germline assignment: CDR1 MDHEN and CDR2 SYDVKM. This CDR3 region has 19 residues. The chain's CDR3 is CASNIGTSGRARTYNEQFF. The CDR3, as DNA: TGTGCCAGCAACATTGGAACTAGCGGGAGGGCTAGGACCTACAATGAGCAGTTCTTC.

The chain carries TRBV19 and TRBJ1-1; TRBD1 matches at 9 bases. Per the germline V gene, CDR1 is LNHDA and CDR2 is SQIVND (reference sequence). V lost 6 bases to trimming and J lost 5 bases; unmatched junction nucleotides: 4. The CDR3 loop spans 13 amino acids. CDR3 in amino acids: CASSPTGGTEAFF. For the CDR3, the DNA is TGTGCCAGTAGCCCGACAGGGGGAACTGAAGCTTTCTTT.

CDR3 bases: TGTGCCAGTCAATTCACAGATACGCAGTATTTT. Amino acid sequence: CASQFTDTQYF. The rearrangement uses TRBV28 and TRBJ2-3; D unclear. CDR1 is MDHEN and CDR2 is SYDVKM in the germline V gene. This CDR3 region has 11 residues. V lost 9 bases to trimming and J lost 2 bases, with 6 bases between them.

V usage is TRBV6-6 and J usage is TRBJ2-5; tentatively, D is TRBD1 or TRBD2 (6 bases each). The DNA end is a closer match to TRBJ2-7, so the J assignment may be wrong. CDR1 and CDR2 from the germline V gene are MNHNY and SVGAGI (reference sequence). There are 14 residues in the CDR3. CDR3 amino acids: CASGRGGPTDEQYF. CDR3 in DNA: TGTGCCAGCGGTAGAGGGGGGCCTACTGACGAGCAGTACTTC.

The V call is TRBV6-1, the J call TRBJ2-7; the match to TRBD1 covers 7 bases. The CDR3 is 14 residues long. CDR1 is MNHNS, CDR2 SASEGT, per germline. V gave up 6 bases and J gave up 3 bases; unmatched junction bases: 8. CDR3 in amino acids: CASSFRDRGYEQYF. The DNA for the CDR3 is TGTGCCAGCAGCTTTCGGGACAGAGGCTACGAGCAGTACTTC.

This clone was found once. CDR3: CASSLTGVNNYGYTF. In DNA form, the CDR3 reads TGTGCCAGCAGCCTAACAGGGGTAAATAACTATGGCTACACCTTC. The chain is built from TRBV9 and TRBJ1-2; 7 bases line up with TRBD1. Unmatched junction bases numbered 7, after V lost 4 bases and J lost 1 base. This CDR3 region has 15 residues. Germline CDR1 SGDLS, CDR2 YYNGEE.

This chain links TRBV27 with TRBJ2-3; the D is unclear. Germline lookup yields CDR1 MNHEY and CDR2 SMNVEV (reference sequence). V was pared by 2 bases and J by 6 bases, with 6 bases between. This CDR3 has 12 amino acids. The CDR3 reads CASSLGSDTQYF. CDR3 nucleotides: TGTGCCAGCAGTTTAGGGTCTGATACGCAGTATTTT.

The rearrangement links TRBV6-5 to TRBJ2-7, with D possibly matching TRBD1 (7 bases). The germline V gene has CDR1 MNHEY and CDR2 SVGAGI. V shed 5 bases and J shed 12 bases, with 17 bases lying between them. This CDR3 is 12 amino acids long. The CDR3 here is CASSEGSGGLYF. The CDR3 nucleotides are TGTGCCAGCAGTGAAGGATCAGGGGGACTGTACTTC.

V and J are TRBV6-1 and TRBJ1-3; D ambiguous. V gave up 0 bases and J gave up 2 bases, with 2 bases separating them. The CDR3 spans 13 residues. The germline V gene has CDR1 MNHNS and CDR2 SASEGT. The CDR3 region has the DNA TGTGCCAGCAGTGAAGCCCCTGGAAACACCATATATTTT. It encodes CASSEAPGNTIYF.

The V gene is TRBV6-1, the J gene TRBJ2-7; the match to TRBD1 covers 8 bases. V trimming: 6 bases; J trimming: 2 bases; junction bases outside the gene matches: 9. CDR1 is MNHNS and CDR2 is SASEGT in the germline V gene. The CDR3 totals 15 residues. The CDR3 bases are TGTGCCAGCAGCCACGACAGGGGCCTAACCTACGAGCAGTACTTC. This sequence encodes CASSHDRGLTYEQYF.

The V gene is TRBV19, the J gene TRBJ2-2; 8 bases match TRBD2. Trimming at V came to 4 bases and at J to 0 bases, leaving 10 bases not matched to a gene. CDR1 LNHDA and CDR2 SQIVND come from the germline V gene (reference sequence). The CDR3 extends over 18 amino acids. The CDR3 protein is CASSTQIVGLANTGELFF. In DNA, the CDR3 is TGTGCCAGTAGTACTCAAATTGTGGGACTAGCGAACACCGGGGAGCTGTTTTTT.

The chain joins TRBV27 to TRBJ2-7; possible D gene TRBD1, 5 bases. This CDR3 has 14 residues. Germline V lookup: CDR1 MNHEY, CDR2 SMNVEV (reference sequence). V lost 3 bases and J 5 bases, leaving 14 bases between the germline ends. CDR3 DNA sequence: TGTGCCAGCAGTTTGAGCCAGGGCGGAGACGAGCAGTACTTC. This encodes CASSLSQGGDEQYF.

This sequence joins TRBV28 and TRBJ1-2; D is unclear. Between the trimmed V and J ends, which lost 1 base and 2 bases, there was a span of 8 bases. Germline CDR1 reads MDHEN; CDR2 reads SYDVKM. CDR3 length: 14 residues. This CDR3 is CASSLSARNYGYTF. DNA for the CDR3: TGTGCCAGCAGTTTATCGGCAAGGAACTATGGCTACACCTTC.

The chain joins TRBV5-8 to TRBJ1-2, with D possibly being TRBD1 (5 bases). Germline-derived CDR1 and CDR2 are SGHTS and YDEGEE. CDR3 length equals 17 residues. This CDR3 is CACPPIVGGATNYGYTF. CDR3 nucleotides: TGTGCTTGCCCCCCTATCGTTGGGGGAGCTACTAACTATGGCTACACCTTC.

The chain carries TRBV27 and TRBJ2-7, with D possibly being TRBD2 (6 bases). V lost 4 bases and J 1 base, leaving 11 bases between the germline ends. Germline lookup yields CDR1 MNHEY and CDR2 SMNVEV (reference sequence). The CDR3 length is 14 residues. Here the CDR3 reads CASSYNSGSYEQYF. The CDR3 DNA sequence: TGTGCCAGCAGTTACAATAGCGGTTCCTACGAGCAGTACTTC.

The rearrangement joins TRBV29-1 to TRBJ2-3, with D tentatively TRBD2 (5 bases). This CDR3 region has 12 residues. Germline CDR1 SQVTM, CDR2 ANQGSEA. Between the trimmed V and J ends, which lost 7 bases and 0 bases, there was a span of 8 bases. This CDR3 reads CSAWTSTDTQYF. The CDR3 DNA sequence: TGCAGCGCTTGGACTAGCACAGATACGCAGTATTTT.

This chain's CDR3 is CASSSSAGGAKNIQYF. CDR3 nucleotide sequence: TGTGCCAGCAGCTCCTCCGCTGGGGGTGCCAAAAACATTCAGTACTTC. The chain employs TRBV9 and TRBJ2-4; tentatively, D is TRBD1 or TRBD2 (5 bases each). Germline lookup yields CDR1 SGDLS and CDR2 YYNGEE. The CDR3 covers 16 residues. The V end was cut by 4 bases, the J end by 1 base, with 15 bases between.

The chain combines TRBV22-1 with TRBJ2-6. TRBV22-1 counts as a pseudogene. This CDR3 has 17 residues. DNA of the CDR3: TGTCCTGGGAGTGTGGACGGCGAACAAAGTCGGGCCAACGTCCTGACTTTC. Amino acid sequence: CPGSVDGEQSRANVLTF.

The V gene is TRBV21-1, the J gene TRBJ1-3. TRBV21-1 has pseudogene status. The CDR3 loop spans 13 amino acids. The CDR3 nucleotides read TGTGCCAGCAGCAAAAGTCCTGGAAACACCATATATTTT. Protein: CASSKSPGNTIYF.

The J gene is TRBJ2-1, the V gene TRBV2, with D tentatively TRBD1 or TRBD2 (5 bases each). The CDR3 extends over 10 amino acids. Deletions cut 7 bases from V and 9 bases from J, with 7 bases between. Germline V gene lookup returns CDR1 SNHLY and CDR2 FYNNEI. CDR3 residues: CASTGLEQFF. In DNA form, the CDR3 reads TGTGCCAGCACGGGGCTTGAGCAGTTCTTC.

The V and J genes are TRBV30 and TRBJ2-7; D may be TRBD1 (6 bases). Germline assignment: CDR1 GTSNPN and CDR2 SVGIG (reference sequence). This CDR3 spans 14 amino acids. V dropped 2 bases and J dropped 5 bases, with 16 bases sitting between them. The CDR3 here is CAWSFDGTPNEQYF. DNA of the CDR3: TGTGCCTGGAGTTTTGACGGGACACCAAACGAGCAGTACTTC.

The CDR3: CASSISGTALSYEQYF. The CDR3 DNA sequence: TGTGCCAGTAGTATCTCCGGGACAGCCCTCTCCTACGAGCAGTACTTC. The chain uses TRBV19 and TRBJ2-7; 7 bases match TRBD1. The CDR3 totals 16 residues. Germline trimming cut 3 bases from V and 0 bases from J; bases unmatched to any gene: 8. CDR1 and CDR2 from the germline V gene are LNHDA and SQIVND (reference sequence). Combining the CDR3 with reference TRBV19 and TRBJ2-7 gives the whole variable domain DGGITQSPKYLFRKEGQNVTLSCEQNLNHDAMYWYRQDPGQGLRLIYYSQIVNDFQKGDIAEGYSVSREKKESFPLTVTSAQKNPTAFYLCASSISGTALSYEQYFGPGTRLTVT.

The chain links TRBV28 to TRBJ2-7; 7 bases match TRBD1. Germline V gene data show CDR1 as MDHEN and CDR2 as SYDVKM. CDR3 length: 15 residues. Germline trimming cut 2 bases from V and 2 bases from J; bases unmatched to any gene: 6. The CDR3 region has the DNA TGTGCCAGCAGTTTACCTGCAGGGGGAACCTACGAGCAGTACTTC. Amino acid sequence: CASSLPAGGTYEQYF.

With respect to this clone: Other DNA sequences within the sample encode an identical CDR3. The chain combines TRBV19 with TRBJ1-5; D uncertain. The CDR3 loop spans 14 amino acids. CDR1 LNHDA and CDR2 SQIVND come from the germline V gene (reference sequence). The V gene lost 3 bases and the J gene lost 7 bases, with 13 bases spanning the gap. The CDR3 spells CASSIPGGRQPQHF. The CDR3 DNA sequence: TGTGCCAGTAGTATCCCGGGAGGGCGCCAGCCCCAGCATTTT.

The CDR3 nucleotides are TGTGCCAGCAGTGACCGGACAGTCACAGATACGCAGTATTTT. Its translation: CASSDRTVTDTQYF. V is TRBV6-1 and J is TRBJ2-3; possible D gene TRBD1, 6 bases. The V gene lost 3 bases and the J gene lost 2 bases, with 9 bases spanning the gap. CDR3 length: 14 amino acids. Germline-derived CDR1 and CDR2 are MNHNS and SASEGT.

This sequence joins TRBV15 and TRBJ2-7; D remains unclear. Trimming took off 1 base at V and 3 bases at J, with 10 bases between the two ends. The CDR3 covers 14 residues. From germline, CDR1 is LNHNV and CDR2 YYDKDF (reference sequence). The CDR3 DNA reads as TGTGCCACCAGCAGAGCTAATATAGGCTACGAGCAGTACTTC. This sequence encodes CATSRANIGYEQYF.

CDR3 residues: CASSLGFSSGSYEQYF. The CDR3 coding sequence is TGCGCCAGCAGCTTGGGATTTTCTTCCGGTTCCTACGAGCAGTACTTC. The chain couples TRBV5-1 to TRBJ2-7; D ambiguous. The germline V gene has CDR1 SGHRS and CDR2 YFSETQ. This CDR3 is built from 16 residues. V lost 0 bases and J 1 base, leaving 14 bases between the germline ends. Combining the CDR3 with reference TRBV5-1 and TRBJ2-7 gives the whole variable domain KAGVTQTPRYLIKTRGQQVTLSCSPISGHRSVSWYQQTPGQGLQFLFEYFSETQRNKGNFPGRFSGRQFSNSRSEMNVSTLELGDSALYLCASSLGFSSGSYEQYFGPGTRLTVT.